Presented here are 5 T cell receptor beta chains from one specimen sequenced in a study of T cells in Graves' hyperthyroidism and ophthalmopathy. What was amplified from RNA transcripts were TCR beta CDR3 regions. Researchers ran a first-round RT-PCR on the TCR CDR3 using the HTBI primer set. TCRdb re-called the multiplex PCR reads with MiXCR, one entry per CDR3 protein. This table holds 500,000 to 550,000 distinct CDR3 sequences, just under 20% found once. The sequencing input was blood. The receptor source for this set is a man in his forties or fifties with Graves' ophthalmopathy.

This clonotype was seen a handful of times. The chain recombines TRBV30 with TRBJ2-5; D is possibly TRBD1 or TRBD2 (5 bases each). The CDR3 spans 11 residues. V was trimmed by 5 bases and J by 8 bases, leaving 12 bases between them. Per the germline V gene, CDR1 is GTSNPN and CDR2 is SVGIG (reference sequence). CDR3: CAWRRDETQYF. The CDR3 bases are TGTGCCTGGCGACGGGACGAAACCCAGTACTTC.

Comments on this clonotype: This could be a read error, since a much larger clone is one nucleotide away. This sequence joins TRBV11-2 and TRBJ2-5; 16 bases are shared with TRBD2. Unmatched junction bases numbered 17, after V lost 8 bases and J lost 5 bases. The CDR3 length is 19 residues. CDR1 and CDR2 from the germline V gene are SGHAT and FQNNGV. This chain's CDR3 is CASGYPPTGTSGRVETQYF. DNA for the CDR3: TGTGCCAGCGGATACCCCCCTACCGGGACTAGCGGGAGGGTGGAGACCCAGTACTTC. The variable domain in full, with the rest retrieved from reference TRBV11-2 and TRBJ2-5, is EAGVAQSPRYKIIEKRQSVAFWCNPISGHATLYWYQQILGQGPKLLIQFQNNGVVDDSQLPKDRFSAERLKGVDSTLKIQPAKLEDSAVYLCASGYPPTGTSGRVETQYFGPGTRLLVL.

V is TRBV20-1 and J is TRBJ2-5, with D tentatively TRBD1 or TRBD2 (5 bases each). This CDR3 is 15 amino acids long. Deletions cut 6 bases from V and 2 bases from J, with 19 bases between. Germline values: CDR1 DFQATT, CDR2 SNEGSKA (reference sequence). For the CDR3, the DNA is TGCAGTGCAGAGAACCGGGGCTACCTTCAAGAGACCCAGTACTTC. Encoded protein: CSAENRGYLQETQYF.

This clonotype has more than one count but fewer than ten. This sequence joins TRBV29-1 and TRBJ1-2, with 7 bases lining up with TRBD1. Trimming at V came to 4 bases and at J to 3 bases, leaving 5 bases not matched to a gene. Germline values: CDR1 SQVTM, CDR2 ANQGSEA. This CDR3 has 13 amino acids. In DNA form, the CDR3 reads TGCAGCGTTGGGAAGGGGGCCGACTATGGCTACACCTTC. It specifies CSVGKGADYGYTF.

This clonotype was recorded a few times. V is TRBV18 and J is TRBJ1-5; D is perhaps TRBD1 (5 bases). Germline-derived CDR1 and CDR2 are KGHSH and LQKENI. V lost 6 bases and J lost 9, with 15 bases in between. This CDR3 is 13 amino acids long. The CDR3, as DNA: TGTGCCAGCTCTCCGGAGGGGTGGGCGCCCCAGCATTTT. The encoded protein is CASSPEGWAPQHF.